These 11 T cell receptor beta chains share one sample of origin, sequenced in a study of OX40 agonist ivuxolimab in advanced cancers. The library was generated by the immunoSEQ multiplex PCR assay. TCRdb took over this immuneACCESS table, retaining in-frame rearrangements with V and J assigned. Such tables are incomplete; in checked studies, under half of the missing clones stem from an unresolved V gene, and the remainder is unexplained. A total of under 85,000 clones appear in this sample, around four fifths of them only once. The ten biggest clones cover just under 2.5% of the sample. The sequences come from CD4+ or CD8+ T cells sorted from blood, collected in a trial of the OX40 agonist ivuxolimab. The source of these receptors is an adult with an advanced solid tumor such as melanoma, head and neck, liver or kidney cancer.

The V call is TRBV19, the J call TRBJ2-7; D possibly matches TRBD1 or TRBD2 (7 bases each). V lost 5 bases to trimming and J lost 3 bases, with 17 bases between them. CDR1 is LNHDA and CDR2 is SQIVND in the germline V gene (reference sequence). The CDR3 runs 15 residues. The CDR3 reads CASSSGGVGGYEQYF. CDR3 bases: TGTGCCAGTAGTTCAGGGGGGGTTGGTGGCTACGAGCAGTACTTC.

V and J are TRBV6-6 and TRBJ1-6, with 9 bases identical to TRBD1. The CDR3 is made up of 15 amino acids. CDR1 is MNHNY, CDR2 SVGAGI, per germline (reference sequence). Losses at the gene ends were 2 bases for V and 6 bases for J; bases not matched to a gene: 2. Here the CDR3 reads CASSYKDRGNSPLHF. The CDR3 DNA sequence: TGTGCCAGCAGTTACAAGGACAGGGGTAATTCACCCCTCCACTTT.

The V call is TRBV5-1, the J call TRBJ1-4; maybe TRBD1 (5 bases). V was trimmed by 1 base and J by 7 bases, leaving 5 bases between them. CDR1 is SGHRS, CDR2 YFSETQ, per germline. The CDR3 runs to 12 residues. The CDR3 DNA sequence: TGCGCCAGCAGCTTGAGGGGTGAAAAACTGTTTTTT. This encodes CASSLRGEKLFF.

The J gene is TRBJ1-1, the V gene TRBV6-1; TRBD1 aligns across 9 bases. Germline CDR1 MNHNS, CDR2 SASEGT. V gave up 7 bases and J gave up 3 bases; unmatched junction bases: 3. The CDR3 is made up of 13 amino acids. The CDR3 DNA is TGTGCCAGCATCCGGACAGGGGACACTGAAGCTTTCTTT. Its protein product is CASIRTGDTEAFF.

The chain recombines TRBV2 with TRBJ2-4; D is perhaps TRBD2 (6 bases). Germline V lookup: CDR1 SNHLY, CDR2 FYNNEI. V gave up 8 bases and J gave up 6 bases, with 23 bases separating them. This CDR3 has 16 amino acids. This CDR3 reads CASSREALATRNIQYF. In DNA, the CDR3 is TGTGCCAGCTCGAGAGAAGCCCTAGCGACGAGAAACATTCAGTACTTC.

V is TRBV11-2 and J is TRBJ1-1, with 8 bases that match TRBD1. Germline V gives CDR1 SGHAT, CDR2 FQNNGV. V shed 3 bases and J 0 bases; nucleotides not matched to a gene: 6. The CDR3 is 16 residues long. CDR3 in amino acids: CASSLTGAVMNTEAFF. DNA for the CDR3: TGTGCCAGCAGCTTGACAGGGGCCGTTATGAACACTGAAGCTTTCTTT.

V is TRBV11-3 and J is TRBJ2-5; no clear D gene. Trimming took 1 base from V and 4 from J, leaving 7 bases between them. CDR3 size: 13 residues. Germline assignment: CDR1 SGHNT and CDR2 YENEEA. CDR3 in DNA: TGTGCCAGCAGCTTAGGACATGGAGAGACCCAGTACTTC. Translated: CASSLGHGETQYF.

As for this clone: Because the CDR3's place on the DNA is in doubt, the DNA is left out and the CDR3 is given as listed by TCRdb. The chain links TRBV21-1 to TRBJ2-1; the tabulated D call, TRBD2, remains unverified against the DNA. TRBV21-1 is a recognized pseudogene. The CDR3 spans 16 amino acids, including both terminal residues. This chain's CDR3 is CASSKWASGAYNEQFF.

The chain carries TRBV9 and TRBJ2-4; TRBD2 matches at 7 bases. CDR3 size: 18 residues. Germline V gene sequence: CDR1 SGDLS, CDR2 YYNGEE. The V segment lost 0 bases and the J segment 0 bases; nucleotides outside the gene matches: 9. The CDR3 region has the DNA TGTGCCAGCAGCGTAGGTGTAAGCGGGGAGATAGCCAAAAACATTCAGTACTTC. Its protein product is CASSVGVSGEIAKNIQYF.

V gene TRBV6-4 combines with J gene TRBJ2-2; D is unclear. The germline gives CDR1 MRHNA, CDR2 SNTAGT. CDR3 size: 12 residues. Trimming took off 6 bases at V and 2 bases at J, with 4 bases between the two ends. The CDR3: CASRDNTGELFF. For the CDR3, the DNA is TGTGCCAGCAGGGATAACACCGGGGAGCTGTTTTTT.

The J gene is TRBJ1-2, the V gene TRBV5-4, with D unresolved. The CDR3 sequence is 13 residues long. Germline V lookup: CDR1 SGHNT, CDR2 YYREEE (reference sequence). With 0 bases removed from V and 1 base from J, the gap between germline ends came to 4 bases. The chain's CDR3 is CASSLDHNYGYTF. In DNA, the CDR3 is TGTGCCAGCAGCTTGGACCATAACTATGGCTACACCTTC.